Described below is a single T cell receptor (beta chain) sequence and its context. The antigen is undetermined. V dropped 9 bases and J dropped 1 base, with 13 bases sitting between them. The germline CDR1 and CDR2 sequences are SNHLY and FYNNEI. This CDR3 has 14 amino acids. Libraries were prepared by immunoSEQ multiplex PCR; TCRdb keeps only in-frame clonotypes and omits some of them. The data hold 180,000 or so clones, with approximately 93% observed a single time. This sample is part of a study of T cell responses to AZD1222 COVID-19 vaccine. Across the study: Analyses pooled second doses at about 4 or about 12 weeks. Findings and limits, study-wide: All repertoire sampling was performed exclusively after the peak T cell response.

The J gene is TRBJ1-5, the V gene TRBV2, with D unresolved. The sample consisted of peripheral blood, taken on day 0 of AZD1222 vaccination. The receptor's source is an adult in good health. The CDR3 bases are TGTGCCAGTCAGAGGAGCAGCAGCAATCAGCCCCAGCATTTT. The encoded protein is CASQRSSSNQPQHF.